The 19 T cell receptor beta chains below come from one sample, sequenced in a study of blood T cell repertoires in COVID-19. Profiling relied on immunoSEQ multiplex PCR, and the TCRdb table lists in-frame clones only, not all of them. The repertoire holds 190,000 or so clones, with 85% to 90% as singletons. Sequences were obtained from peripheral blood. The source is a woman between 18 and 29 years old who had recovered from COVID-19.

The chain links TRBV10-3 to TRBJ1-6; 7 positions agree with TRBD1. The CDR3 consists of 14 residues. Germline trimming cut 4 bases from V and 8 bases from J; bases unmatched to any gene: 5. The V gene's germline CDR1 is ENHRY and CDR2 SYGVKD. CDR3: CAISAGTGDSPLHF. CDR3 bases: TGTGCCATCAGTGCGGGTACAGGGGATTCACCCCTCCACTTT.

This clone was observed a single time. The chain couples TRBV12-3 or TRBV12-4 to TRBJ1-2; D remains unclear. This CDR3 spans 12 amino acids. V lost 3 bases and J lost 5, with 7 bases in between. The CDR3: CASSFEGYGYTF. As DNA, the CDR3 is TGTGCCAGCAGTTTTGAGGGTTATGGCTACACCTTC.

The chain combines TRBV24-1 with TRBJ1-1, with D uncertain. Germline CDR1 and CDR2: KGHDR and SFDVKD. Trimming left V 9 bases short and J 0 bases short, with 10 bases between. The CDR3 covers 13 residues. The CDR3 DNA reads TGTGCCACCCAGGAGGGAATGAACACTGAAGCTTTCTTT. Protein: CATQEGMNTEAFF.

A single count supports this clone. The CDR3 here is CASSLIAGVFDKNIQYF. The CDR3 DNA reads as TGTGCCAGCAGCTTAATAGCGGGAGTGTTCGACAAAAACATTCAGTACTTC. The chain links TRBV7-8 to TRBJ2-4, with 9 bases lining up with TRBD2. The germline V gene encodes CDR1 SGHVS and CDR2 FQNEAQ. The trim removed 2 bases at V and 3 bases at J, leaving 8 bases unmatched. This CDR3 region has 17 residues.

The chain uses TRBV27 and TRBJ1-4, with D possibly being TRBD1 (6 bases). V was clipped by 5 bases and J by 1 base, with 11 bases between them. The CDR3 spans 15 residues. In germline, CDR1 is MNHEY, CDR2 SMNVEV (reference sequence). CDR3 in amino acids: CASSTRQVTNEKLFF. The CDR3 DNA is TGTGCCAGCAGTACCCGACAGGTAACTAATGAAAAACTGTTTTTT.

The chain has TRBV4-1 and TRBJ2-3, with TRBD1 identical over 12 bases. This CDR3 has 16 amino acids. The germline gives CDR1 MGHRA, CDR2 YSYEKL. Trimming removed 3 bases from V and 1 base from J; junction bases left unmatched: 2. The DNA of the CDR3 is TGCGCCAGCAGCCAGGGGACAGGGGGCGGCACAGATACGCAGTATTTT. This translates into CASSQGTGGGTDTQYF.

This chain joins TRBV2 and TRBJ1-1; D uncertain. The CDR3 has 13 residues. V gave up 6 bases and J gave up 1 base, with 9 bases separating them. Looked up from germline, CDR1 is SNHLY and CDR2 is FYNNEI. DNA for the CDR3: TGTGCCAGCAGACGGCTAGCGAACACTGAAGCTTTCTTT. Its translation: CASRRLANTEAFF.

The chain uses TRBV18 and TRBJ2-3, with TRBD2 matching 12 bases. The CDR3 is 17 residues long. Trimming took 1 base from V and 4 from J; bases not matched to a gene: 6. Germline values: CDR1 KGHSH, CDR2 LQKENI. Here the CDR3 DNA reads TGTGCCAGCTCACCACTCTGGCTAGCGGGAGGGCCAGATACGCAGTATTTT. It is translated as CASSPLWLAGGPDTQYF.

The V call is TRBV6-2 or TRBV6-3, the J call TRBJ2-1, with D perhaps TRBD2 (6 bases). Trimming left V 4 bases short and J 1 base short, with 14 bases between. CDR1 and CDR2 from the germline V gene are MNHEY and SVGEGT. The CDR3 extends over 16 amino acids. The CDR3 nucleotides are TGTGCCAGCAGTTCCCCCGGGACTCAGTCCTACAATGAGCAGTTCTTC. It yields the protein CASSSPGTQSYNEQFF.

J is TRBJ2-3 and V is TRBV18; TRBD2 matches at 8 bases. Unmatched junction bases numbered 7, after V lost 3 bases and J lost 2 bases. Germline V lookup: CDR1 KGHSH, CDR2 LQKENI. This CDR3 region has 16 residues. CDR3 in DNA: TGTGCCAGCTCACCGCGAGTAGCGGGATCCACAGATACGCAGTATTTT. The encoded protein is CASSPRVAGSTDTQYF.

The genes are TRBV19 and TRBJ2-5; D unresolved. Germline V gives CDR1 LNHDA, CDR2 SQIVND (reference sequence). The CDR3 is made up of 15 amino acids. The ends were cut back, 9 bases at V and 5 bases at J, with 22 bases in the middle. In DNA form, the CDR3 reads TGTGCCAGCTCGGCTGGAGAGCTCTTGAGGGAGACCCAGTACTTC. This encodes CASSAGELLRETQYF.

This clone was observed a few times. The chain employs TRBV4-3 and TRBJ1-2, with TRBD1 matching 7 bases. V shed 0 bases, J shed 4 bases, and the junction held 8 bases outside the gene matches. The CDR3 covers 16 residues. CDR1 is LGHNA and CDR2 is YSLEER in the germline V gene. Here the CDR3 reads CASSQDYGQEGYGYTF. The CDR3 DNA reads TGCGCCAGCAGCCAAGACTACGGACAGGAGGGCTATGGCTACACCTTC.

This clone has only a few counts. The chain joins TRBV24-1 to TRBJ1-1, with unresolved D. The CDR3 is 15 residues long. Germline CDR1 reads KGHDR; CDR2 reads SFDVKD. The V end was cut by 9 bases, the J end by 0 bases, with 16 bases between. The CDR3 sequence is CATGSRVWVNTEAFF. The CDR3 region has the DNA TGTGCCACCGGGTCGAGGGTATGGGTGAACACTGAAGCTTTCTTT.

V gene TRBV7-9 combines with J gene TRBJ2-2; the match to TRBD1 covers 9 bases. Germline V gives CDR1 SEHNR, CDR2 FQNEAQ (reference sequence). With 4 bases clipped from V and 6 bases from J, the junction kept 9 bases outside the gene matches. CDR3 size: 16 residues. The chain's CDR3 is CASSSNRDRAAGELFF. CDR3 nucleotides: TGTGCCAGCAGCTCTAACCGGGACAGGGCGGCCGGGGAGCTGTTTTTT.

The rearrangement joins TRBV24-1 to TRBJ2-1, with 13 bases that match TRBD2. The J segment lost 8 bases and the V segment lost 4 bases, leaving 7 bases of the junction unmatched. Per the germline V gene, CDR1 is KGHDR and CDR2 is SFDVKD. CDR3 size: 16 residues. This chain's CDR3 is CATSDPLAGGLYEQFF. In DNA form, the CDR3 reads TGTGCCACCAGTGACCCACTAGCGGGGGGGCTTTATGAGCAGTTCTTC.

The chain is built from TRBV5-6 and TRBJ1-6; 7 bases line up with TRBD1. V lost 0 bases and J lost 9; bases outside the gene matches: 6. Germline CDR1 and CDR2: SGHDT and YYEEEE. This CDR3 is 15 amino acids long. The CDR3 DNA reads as TGTGCCAGCAGCTTGGGTGGGGGACAGCGTTCACCCCTCCACTTT. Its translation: CASSLGGGQRSPLHF.

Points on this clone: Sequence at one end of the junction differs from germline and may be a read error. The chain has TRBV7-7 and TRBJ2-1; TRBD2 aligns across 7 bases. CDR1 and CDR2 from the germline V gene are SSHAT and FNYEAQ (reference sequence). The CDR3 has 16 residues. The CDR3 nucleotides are TGTGCTAGCAGCTTAGAGGCTAGCGGCTCCTACAATGAGCAGTTCTTC. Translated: CASSLEASGSYNEQFF.

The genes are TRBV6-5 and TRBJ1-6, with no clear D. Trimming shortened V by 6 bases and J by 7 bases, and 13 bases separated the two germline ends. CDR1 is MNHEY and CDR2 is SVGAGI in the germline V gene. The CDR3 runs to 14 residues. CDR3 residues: CASRNDFLNSPLHF. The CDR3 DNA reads TGTGCCAGCAGGAACGACTTTCTCAATTCACCCCTCCACTTT.

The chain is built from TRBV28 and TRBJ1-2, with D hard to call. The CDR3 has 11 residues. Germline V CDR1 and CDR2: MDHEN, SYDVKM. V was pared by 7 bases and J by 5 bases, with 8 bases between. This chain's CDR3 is CASTSWYGYTF. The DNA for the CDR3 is TGTGCCAGCACAAGCTGGTATGGCTACACCTTC.